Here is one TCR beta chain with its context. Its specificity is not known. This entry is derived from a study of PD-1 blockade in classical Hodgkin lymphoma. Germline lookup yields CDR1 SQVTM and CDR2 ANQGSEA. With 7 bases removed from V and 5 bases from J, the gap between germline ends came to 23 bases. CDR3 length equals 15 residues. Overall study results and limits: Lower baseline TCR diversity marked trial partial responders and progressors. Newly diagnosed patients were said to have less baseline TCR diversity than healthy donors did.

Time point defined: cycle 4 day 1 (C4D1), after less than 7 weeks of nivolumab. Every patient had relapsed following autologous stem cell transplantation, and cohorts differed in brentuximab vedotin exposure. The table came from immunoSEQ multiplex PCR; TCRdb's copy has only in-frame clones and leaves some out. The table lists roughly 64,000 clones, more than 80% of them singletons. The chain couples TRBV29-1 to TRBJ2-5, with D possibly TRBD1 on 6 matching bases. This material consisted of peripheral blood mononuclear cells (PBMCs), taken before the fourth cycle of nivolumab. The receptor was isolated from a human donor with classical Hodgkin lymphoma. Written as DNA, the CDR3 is TGCAGCGCTAGTGCACAGGGAAGGTGGGGGGAGACCCAGTACTTC. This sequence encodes CSASAQGRWGETQYF.